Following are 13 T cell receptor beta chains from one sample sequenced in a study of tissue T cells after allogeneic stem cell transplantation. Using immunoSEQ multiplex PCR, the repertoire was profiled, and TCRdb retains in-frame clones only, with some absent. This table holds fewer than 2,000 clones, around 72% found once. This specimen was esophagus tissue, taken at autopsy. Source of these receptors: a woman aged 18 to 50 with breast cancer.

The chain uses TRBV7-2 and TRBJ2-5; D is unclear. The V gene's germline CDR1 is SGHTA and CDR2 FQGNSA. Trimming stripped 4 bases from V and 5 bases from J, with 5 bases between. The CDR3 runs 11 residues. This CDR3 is CASSSWETQYF. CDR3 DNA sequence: TGTGCCAGCAGCTCGTGGGAGACCCAGTACTTC. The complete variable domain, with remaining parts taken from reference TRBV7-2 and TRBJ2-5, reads GAGVSQSPSNKVTEKGKDVELRCDPISGHTALYWYRQSLGQGLEFLIYFQGNSAPDKSGLPSDRFSAERTGGSVSTLTIQRTQQEDSAVYLCASSSWETQYFGPGTRLLVL.

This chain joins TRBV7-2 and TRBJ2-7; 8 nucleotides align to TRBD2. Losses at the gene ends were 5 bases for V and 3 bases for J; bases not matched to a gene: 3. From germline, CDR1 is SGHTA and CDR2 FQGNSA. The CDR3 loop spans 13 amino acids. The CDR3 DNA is TGTGCCAGCAGCCCGGGACTAGGCTACGAGCAGTACTTC. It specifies CASSPGLGYEQYF.

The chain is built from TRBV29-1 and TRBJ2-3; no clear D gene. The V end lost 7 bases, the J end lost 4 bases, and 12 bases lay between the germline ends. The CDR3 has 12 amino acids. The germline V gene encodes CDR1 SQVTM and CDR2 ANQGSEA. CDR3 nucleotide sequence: TGCAGCGCCCGCCGAGAGGCAGATACGCAGTATTTT. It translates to CSARREADTQYF.

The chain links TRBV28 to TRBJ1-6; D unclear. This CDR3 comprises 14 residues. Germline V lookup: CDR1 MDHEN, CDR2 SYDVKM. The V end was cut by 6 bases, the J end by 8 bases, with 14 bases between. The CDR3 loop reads CASSSAGFDSPLHF. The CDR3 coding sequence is TGTGCCAGCAGCTCCGCCGGGTTCGATTCACCCCTCCACTTT.

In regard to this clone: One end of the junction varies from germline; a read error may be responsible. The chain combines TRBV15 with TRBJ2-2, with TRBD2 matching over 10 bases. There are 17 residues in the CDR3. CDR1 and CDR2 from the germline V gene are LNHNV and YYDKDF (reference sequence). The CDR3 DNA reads TGTGCCACCAGCAGAGTTTGGCTAGCGGGAGATAAGCGGGGAGCTGTTTTT. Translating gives CATSRVWLAGDKRGAVF.

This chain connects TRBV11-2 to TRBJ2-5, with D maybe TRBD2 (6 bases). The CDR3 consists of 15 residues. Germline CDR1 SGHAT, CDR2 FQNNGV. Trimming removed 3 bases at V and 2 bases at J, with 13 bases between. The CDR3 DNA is TGTGCCAGCAGCTTCGGAGCGGGCCCACAAGAGACCCAGTACTTC. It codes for CASSFGAGPQETQYF.

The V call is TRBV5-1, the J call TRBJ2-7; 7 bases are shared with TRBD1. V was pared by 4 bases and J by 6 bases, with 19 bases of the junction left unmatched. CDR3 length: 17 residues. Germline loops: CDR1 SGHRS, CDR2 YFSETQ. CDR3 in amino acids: CASSSNRQGSGVGEQYF. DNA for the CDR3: TGCGCCAGCAGCAGCAACCGACAGGGTTCCGGAGTAGGCGAGCAGTACTTC. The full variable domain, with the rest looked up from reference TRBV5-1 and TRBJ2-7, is KAGVTQTPRYLIKTRGQQVTLSCSPISGHRSVSWYQQTPGQGLQFLFEYFSETQRNKGNFPGRFSGRQFSNSRSEMNVSTLELGDSALYLCASSSNRQGSGVGEQYFGPGTRLTVT.

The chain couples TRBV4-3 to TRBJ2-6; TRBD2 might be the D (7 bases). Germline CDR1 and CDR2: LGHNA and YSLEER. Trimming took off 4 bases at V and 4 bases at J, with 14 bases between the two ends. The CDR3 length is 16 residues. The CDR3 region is CASSPDGGRGANVLTF. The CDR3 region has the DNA TGCGCCAGCAGCCCCGACGGGGGGCGGGGGGCCAACGTCCTGACTTTC.

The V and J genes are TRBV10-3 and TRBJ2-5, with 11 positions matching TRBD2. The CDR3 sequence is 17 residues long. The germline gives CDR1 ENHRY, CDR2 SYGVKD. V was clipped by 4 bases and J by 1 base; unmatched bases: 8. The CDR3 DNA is TGTGCCATCAGTGTGGGCCTCGGGACTAGCGGCCAAGAGACCCAGTACTTC. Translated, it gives CAISVGLGTSGQETQYF.

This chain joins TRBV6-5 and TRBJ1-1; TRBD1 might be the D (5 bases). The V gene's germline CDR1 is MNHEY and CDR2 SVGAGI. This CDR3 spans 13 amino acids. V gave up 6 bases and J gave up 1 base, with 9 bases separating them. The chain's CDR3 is CASRSGANTEAFF. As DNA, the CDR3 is TGTGCCAGCAGATCCGGGGCGAACACTGAAGCTTTCTTT.

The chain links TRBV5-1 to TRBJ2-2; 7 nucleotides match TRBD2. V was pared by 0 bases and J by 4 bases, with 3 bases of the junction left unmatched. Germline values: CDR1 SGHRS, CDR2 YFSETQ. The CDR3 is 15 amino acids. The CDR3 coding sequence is TGCGCCAGCAGCTTGGCCGGCGGGAGCACCGGGGAGCTGTTTTTT. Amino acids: CASSLAGGSTGELFF.

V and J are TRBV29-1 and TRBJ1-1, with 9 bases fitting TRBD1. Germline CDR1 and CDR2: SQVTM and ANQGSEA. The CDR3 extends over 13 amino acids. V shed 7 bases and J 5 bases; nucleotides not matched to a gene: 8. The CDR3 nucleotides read TGCAGCGCCTTACAGGGGGCTTTGACTGAAGCTTTCTTT. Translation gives CSALQGALTEAFF.

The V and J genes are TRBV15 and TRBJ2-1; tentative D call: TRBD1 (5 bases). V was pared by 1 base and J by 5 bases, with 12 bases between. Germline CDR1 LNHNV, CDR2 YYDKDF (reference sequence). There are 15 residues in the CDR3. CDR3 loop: CATSRAFPGNNEQFF. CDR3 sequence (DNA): TGTGCCACCAGCAGAGCCTTTCCAGGGAACAATGAGCAGTTCTTC.